The rows below give T cell receptor beta chains drawn from one sample of a study of cytomegalovirus exposure and HLA in healthy donors. TCRdb's copy holds only in-frame clones and misses some; the assay was immunoSEQ multiplex PCR. In the table there are under 170,000 clones, around 79% of which are singletons. Input material: PBMCs. These receptors came from a human donor in good health. Each CDR3 is given with its conserved first and last residue. A D gene is named only where the DNA matches it firmly. Not every row has a clone size; where given, it reads once, few, many or a size class.

TRBJ1-4 TRBV4-3 TRBD1 - 16 TGCGCCAGCAGCCAAGAGATTACAGGGGGAAACGAAAAACTGTTTTTT CASSQEITGGNEKLFF
TRBJ2-1 TRBV7-6 - - 17 TGTGCCAGCAGCTTAGTCCCCAGGGGCGCTCTTGGGCATGAGCAGTTCTTC CASSLVPRGALGHEQFF
TRBJ2-2 TRBV27 - - 13 TGTGCCAGCAGTCGCGACAGAACCGGGGAGCTGTTTTTT CASSRDRTGELFF
TRBJ1-3 TRBV25-1 - few 15 TGTGCCAGCAGTGTGCGGGGGGGTACCGGAAACACCATATATTTT CASSVRGGTGNTIYF
TRBJ2-5 TRBV5-1 TRBD2 - 16 TGCGCCAGCAGCTTGGAGCTAGCGGGAGTGCGGGAGACCCAGTACTTC CASSLELAGVRETQYF
TRBJ1-2 TRBV19 TRBD1 - 14 TGTGCCAGTACCGATACAGGGGGCATCTATGGCTACACCTTC CASTDTGGIYGYTF
TRBJ1-1 TRBV5-4 TRBD1 - 15 TGTGCCAGCAGCTCCCCGGGACAGGAGAACACTGAAGCTTTCTTT CASSSPGQENTEAFF
TRBJ2-3 TRBV7-6 TRBD2 once 18 TGTGCCAGCAGCTTGGGGACTAGCGCTGGGGTAACCACAGATACGCAGTATTTT CASSLGTSAGVTTDTQYF
TRBJ1-1 TRBV6-5 TRBD1 - 13 TGTGCCAGCACTCGAGGGGGCGCCGGTGAAGCTTTCTTT CASTRGGAGEAFF
TRBJ2-1 TRBV7-9 TRBD2 - 16 TGTGCCAGCAGCTTCATAGCGGGAGTCTCCTACAATGAGCAGTTCTTC CASSFIAGVSYNEQFF